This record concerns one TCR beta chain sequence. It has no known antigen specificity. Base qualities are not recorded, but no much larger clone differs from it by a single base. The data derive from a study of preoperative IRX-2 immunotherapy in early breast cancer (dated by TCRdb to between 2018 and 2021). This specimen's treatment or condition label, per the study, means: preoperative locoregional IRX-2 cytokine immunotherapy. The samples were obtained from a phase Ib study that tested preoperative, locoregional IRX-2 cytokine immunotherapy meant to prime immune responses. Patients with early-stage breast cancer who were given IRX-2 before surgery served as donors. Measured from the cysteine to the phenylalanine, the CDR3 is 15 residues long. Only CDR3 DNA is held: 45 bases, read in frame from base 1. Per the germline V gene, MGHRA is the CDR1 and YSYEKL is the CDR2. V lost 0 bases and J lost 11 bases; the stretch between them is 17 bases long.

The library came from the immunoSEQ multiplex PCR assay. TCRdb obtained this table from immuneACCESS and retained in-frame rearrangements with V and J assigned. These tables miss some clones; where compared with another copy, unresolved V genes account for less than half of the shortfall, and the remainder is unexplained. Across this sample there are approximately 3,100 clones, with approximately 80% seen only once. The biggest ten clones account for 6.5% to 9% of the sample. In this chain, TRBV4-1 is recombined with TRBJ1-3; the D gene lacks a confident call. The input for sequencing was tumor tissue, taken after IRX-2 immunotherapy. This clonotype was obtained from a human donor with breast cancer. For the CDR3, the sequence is CASSQDNRRDRPIYF. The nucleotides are TGCGCCAGCAGCCAAGATAATAGGCGTGATAGGCCCATATATTTT.